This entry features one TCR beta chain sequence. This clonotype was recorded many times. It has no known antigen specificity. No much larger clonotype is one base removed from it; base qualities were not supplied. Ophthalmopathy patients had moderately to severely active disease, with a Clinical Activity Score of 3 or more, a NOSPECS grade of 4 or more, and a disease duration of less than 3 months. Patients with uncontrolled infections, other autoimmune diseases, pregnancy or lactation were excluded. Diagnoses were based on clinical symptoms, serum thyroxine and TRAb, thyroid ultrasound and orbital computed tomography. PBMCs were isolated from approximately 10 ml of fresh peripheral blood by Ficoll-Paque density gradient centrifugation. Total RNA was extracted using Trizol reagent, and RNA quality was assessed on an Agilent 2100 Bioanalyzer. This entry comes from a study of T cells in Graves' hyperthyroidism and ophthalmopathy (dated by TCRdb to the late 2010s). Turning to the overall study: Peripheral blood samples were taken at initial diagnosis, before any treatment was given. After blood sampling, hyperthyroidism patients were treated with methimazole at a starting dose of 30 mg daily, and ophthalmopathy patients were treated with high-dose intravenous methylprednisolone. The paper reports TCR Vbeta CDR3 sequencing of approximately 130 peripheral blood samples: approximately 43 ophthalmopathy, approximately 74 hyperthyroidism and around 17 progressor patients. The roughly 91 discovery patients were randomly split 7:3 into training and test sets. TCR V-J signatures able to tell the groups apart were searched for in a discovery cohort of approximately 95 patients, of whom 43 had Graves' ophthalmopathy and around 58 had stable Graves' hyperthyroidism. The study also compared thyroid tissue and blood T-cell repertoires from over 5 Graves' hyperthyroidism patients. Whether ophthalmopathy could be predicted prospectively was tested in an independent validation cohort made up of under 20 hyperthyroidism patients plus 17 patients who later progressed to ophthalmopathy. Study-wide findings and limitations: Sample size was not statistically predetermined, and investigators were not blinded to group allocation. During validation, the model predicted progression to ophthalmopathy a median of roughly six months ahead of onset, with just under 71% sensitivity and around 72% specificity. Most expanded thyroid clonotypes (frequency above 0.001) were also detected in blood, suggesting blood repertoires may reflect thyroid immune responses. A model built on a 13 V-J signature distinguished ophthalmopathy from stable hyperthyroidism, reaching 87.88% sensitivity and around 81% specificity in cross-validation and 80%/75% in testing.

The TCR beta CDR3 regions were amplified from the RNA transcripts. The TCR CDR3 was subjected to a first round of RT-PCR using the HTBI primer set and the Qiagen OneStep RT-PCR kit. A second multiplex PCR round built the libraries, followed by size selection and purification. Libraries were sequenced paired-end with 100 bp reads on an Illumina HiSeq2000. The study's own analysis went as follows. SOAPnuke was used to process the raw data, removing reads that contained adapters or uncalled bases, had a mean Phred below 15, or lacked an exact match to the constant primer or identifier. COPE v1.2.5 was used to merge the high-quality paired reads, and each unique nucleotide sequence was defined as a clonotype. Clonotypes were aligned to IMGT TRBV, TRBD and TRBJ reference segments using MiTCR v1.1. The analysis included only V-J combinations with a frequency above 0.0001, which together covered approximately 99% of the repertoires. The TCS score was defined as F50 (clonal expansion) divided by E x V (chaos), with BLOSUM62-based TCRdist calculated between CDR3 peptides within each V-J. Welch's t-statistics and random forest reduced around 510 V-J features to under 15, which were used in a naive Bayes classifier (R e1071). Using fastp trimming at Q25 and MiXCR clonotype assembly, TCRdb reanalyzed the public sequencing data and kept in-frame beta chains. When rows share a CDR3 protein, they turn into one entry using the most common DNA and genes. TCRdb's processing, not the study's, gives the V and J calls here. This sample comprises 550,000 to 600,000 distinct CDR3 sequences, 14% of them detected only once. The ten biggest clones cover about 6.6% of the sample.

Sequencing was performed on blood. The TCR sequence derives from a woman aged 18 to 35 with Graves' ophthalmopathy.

The CDR3 region has the sequence CASSPGTGGEETQYF. The nucleotide sequence reads TGTGCCAGCTCACCCGGGACAGGGGGCGAGGAGACCCAGTACTTC. The chain was built from TRBV18 and TRBJ2-5; 12 middle bases align to TRBD1. Germline trimming: 3 bases from V, 5 bases from J; junction bases outside gene matches: 4. Looking up the germline V gene yields CDR1 KGHSH and CDR2 LQKENI. The CDR3 sequence holds 15 residues, the cysteine and phenylalanine included. Here the CDR3 DNA is all that survives: 45 bases in frame from base 1.